This TCR beta chain was sequenced in a study of blood T cell repertoires in COVID-19. The authors' processing: Reference gene primer amplification yielded estimated nucleated cell counts. Data came from immunoSEQ multiplex PCR; TCRdb stores just in-frame clones and leaves some out. That table supplies the V and J calls and clone size; D and trimming were determined from the DNA. There are about 330,000 clones in the sample; approximately 88% occur only once, and 5% to 6% lies in the top ten. Donors in Cohort 3 counted as recovered after two negative PCRs, clearance, or symptom resolution. Germline V CDR1 and CDR2: MNHEY, SVGAGI. The trim removed 6 bases at V and 3 bases at J, leaving 1 base unmatched. The CDR3 loop spans 13 amino acids.

This rearrangement joins TRBV6-5 to TRBJ2-7, with 11 bases identical to TRBD1. The receptor was derived from a man under 40 who had recovered from COVID-19. Sequencing was carried out using PBMCs or T cells enriched from blood (not recorded which). In DNA, the CDR3 is TGTGCCAGCAGGGGGACAGGGGGCTACGAGCAGTACTTC. Translated, it gives CASRGTGGYEQYF.